These T cell receptor beta chains were read from a single sample in a study of human T cells and chemical hapten exposure. TCRdb itself ran the RACE reads through MiXCR, one entry per CDR3 protein. The sample holds around 110,000 distinct CDR3 sequences, about 12% seen once. Source: whole blood, taken in connection with sensitization to the hapten diphenylcyclopropenone (DPC). Receptor source: a woman between 50 and 59 years old with alopecia areata. Some clones in this sample may be carry-over from other donors' samples. CDR3s include the opening cysteine and the closing phenylalanine or tryptophan. The order of the fields is clone size, J gene, V gene, CDR3 protein. For some rows the clone size is stated as once, few or many, or as a class when expanded; others skip it.

few,TRBJ1-2,TRBV28,CASSLSYGYTF
few,TRBJ2-3,TRBV29-1,CSGEPGASDTQYF
NA,TRBJ1-1,TRBV20-1,CSARPQVDTEAFF
NA,TRBJ2-3,TRBV20-1,CSAGRGTQYF
many,TRBJ1-5,TRBV7-8,CASSLTAPKGNQPQHF
NA,TRBJ1-2,TRBV28,CASSSAGFYGYTF
NA,TRBJ2-5,TRBV20-1,CSAPTPSGPQETQYF
NA,TRBJ2-2,TRBV7-8,CASSLEGSGSLAGELFF
many,TRBJ2-5,TRBV7-7,CASSLRDRDSQETQYF
many,TRBJ2-3,TRBV6-6,CASSWDRVTDTQYF
few,TRBJ2-7,TRBV7-2,CASSSLAAYEQYF
NA,TRBJ1-1,TRBV29-1,CSVEDSPSF
NA,TRBJ2-5,TRBV4-2,CASSQDLRLVYRTQYF
NA,TRBJ2-7,TRBV27,CASSLSLRTEQYF
many,TRBJ2-3,TRBV28,CASSSGPPTDTQYF
NA,TRBJ2-1,TRBV12-3/TRBV12-4,CASSLDRGSYNEQFF
few,TRBJ1-3,TRBV28,CASSFRGSHTIYF
few,TRBJ1-5,TRBV28,CASSSGMGITNQPQHF
few,TRBJ1-6,TRBV5-1,CASSPTGSSSPLHF
few,TRBJ2-1,TRBV7-8,CASSFPSGGGYNEQFF